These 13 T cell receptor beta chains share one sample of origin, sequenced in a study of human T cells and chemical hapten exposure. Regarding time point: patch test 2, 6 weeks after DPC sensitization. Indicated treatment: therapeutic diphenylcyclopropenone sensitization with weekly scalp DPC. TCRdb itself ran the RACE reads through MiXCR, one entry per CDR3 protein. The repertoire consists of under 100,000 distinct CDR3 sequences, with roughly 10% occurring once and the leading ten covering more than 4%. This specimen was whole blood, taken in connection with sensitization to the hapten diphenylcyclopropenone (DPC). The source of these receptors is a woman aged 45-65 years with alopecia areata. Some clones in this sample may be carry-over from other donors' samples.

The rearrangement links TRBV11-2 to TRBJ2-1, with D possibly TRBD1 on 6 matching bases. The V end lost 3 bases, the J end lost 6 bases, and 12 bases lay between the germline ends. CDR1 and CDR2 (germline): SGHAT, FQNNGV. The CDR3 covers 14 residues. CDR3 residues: CASSLAGQINEQFF. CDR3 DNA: TGTGCCAGCAGCTTGGCTGGACAGATCAATGAGCAGTTCTTC.

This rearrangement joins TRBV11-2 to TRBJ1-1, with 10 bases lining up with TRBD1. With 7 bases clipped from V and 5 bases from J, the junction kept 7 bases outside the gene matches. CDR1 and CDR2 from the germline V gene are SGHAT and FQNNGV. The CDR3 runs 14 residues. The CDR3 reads CASKADRGRTEAFF. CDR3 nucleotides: TGTGCCAGCAAAGCGGACAGGGGGAGGACTGAAGCTTTCTTT.

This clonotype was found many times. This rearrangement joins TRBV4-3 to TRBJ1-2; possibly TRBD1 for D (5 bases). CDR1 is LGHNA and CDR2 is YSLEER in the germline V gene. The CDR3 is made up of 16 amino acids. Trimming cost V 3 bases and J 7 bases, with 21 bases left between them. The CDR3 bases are TGCGCCAGCAGCCATTCCCCCGGGGCCCTCGGCCCTGGCTACACCTTC. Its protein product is CASSHSPGALGPGYTF.

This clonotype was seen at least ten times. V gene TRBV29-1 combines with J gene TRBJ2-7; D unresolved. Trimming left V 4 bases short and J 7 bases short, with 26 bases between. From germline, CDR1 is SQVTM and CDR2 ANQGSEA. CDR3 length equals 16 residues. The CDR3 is CSVASPTDHTPGEQYF. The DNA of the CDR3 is TGCAGCGTTGCCAGCCCTACAGATCATACACCCGGGGAGCAGTACTTC.

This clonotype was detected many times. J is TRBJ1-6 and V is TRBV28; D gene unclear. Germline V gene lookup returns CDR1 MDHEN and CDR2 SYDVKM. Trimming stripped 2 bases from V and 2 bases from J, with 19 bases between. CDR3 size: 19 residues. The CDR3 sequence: CASSLGPSLGSAYNSPLHF. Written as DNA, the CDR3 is TGTGCCAGCAGTTTAGGCCCCTCCTTGGGAAGTGCCTATAATTCACCCCTCCACTTT.

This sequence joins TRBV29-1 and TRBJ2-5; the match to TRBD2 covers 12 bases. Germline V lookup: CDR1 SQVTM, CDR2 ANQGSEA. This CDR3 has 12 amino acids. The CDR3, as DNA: TGCTCTAGCGGGAGGGTAGGGGAGACCCAGTACTTC. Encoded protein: CSSGRVGETQYF.

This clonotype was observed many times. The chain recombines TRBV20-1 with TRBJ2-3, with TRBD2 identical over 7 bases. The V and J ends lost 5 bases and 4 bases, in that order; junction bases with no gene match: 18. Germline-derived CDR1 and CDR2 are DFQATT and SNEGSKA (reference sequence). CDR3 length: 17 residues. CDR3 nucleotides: TGCAGTGCTGCCGCCATGGCCGGCGGGAGTAATGCAGATACGCAGTATTTT. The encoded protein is CSAAAMAGGSNADTQYF.

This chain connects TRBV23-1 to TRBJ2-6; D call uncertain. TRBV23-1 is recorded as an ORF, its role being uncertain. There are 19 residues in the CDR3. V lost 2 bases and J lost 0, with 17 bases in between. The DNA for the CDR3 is TGCGCCAGCAGTCAACGCCCGCCCGCCACACTCTCTGGGGCCAACGTCCTGACTTTC. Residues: CASSQRPPATLSGANVLTF.

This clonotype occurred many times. The chain's CDR3 is CSAGTGDEKLFF. The CDR3 bases are TGCAGCGCTGGGACAGGGGACGAAAAACTGTTTTTT. The chain uses TRBV29-1 and TRBJ1-4, with TRBD1 identical over 10 bases. Germline V gives CDR1 SQVTM, CDR2 ANQGSEA. Trimming took 7 bases from V and 8 from J; bases not matched to a gene: 4. This CDR3 contains 12 residues. The full variable domain, in which reference TRBV29-1 and TRBJ1-4 provide the parts outside the CDR3, is SAVISQKPSRDICQRGTSLTIQCQVDSQVTMMFWYRQQPGQSLTLIATANQGSEATYESGFVIDKFPISRPNLTFSTLTVSNMSPEDSSIYLCSAGTGDEKLFFGSGTQLSVL.

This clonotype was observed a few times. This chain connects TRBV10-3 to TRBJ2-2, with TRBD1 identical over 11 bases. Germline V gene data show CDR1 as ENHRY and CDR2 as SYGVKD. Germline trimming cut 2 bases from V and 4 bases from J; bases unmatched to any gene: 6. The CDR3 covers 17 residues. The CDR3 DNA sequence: TGTGCCATCAGTGAGGCGAAGGGACAGGGGGGCACCGGGGAGCTGTTTTTT. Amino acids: CAISEAKGQGGTGELFF.

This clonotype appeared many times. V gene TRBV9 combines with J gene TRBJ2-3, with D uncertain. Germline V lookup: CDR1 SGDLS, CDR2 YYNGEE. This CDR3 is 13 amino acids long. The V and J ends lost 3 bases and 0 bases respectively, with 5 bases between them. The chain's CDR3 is CASSGGSTDTQYF. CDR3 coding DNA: TGTGCCAGCAGCGGGGGAAGCACAGATACGCAGTATTTT.

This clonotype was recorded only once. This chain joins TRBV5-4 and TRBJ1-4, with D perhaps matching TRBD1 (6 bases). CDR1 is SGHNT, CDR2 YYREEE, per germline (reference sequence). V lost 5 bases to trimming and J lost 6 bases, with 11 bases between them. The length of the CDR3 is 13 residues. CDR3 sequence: CASSTRQDEKLFF. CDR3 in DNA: TGTGCCAGCAGTACGCGACAGGATGAAAAACTGTTTTTT. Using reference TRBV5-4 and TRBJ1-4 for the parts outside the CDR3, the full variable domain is ETGVTQSPTHLIKTRGQQVTLRCSSQSGHNTVSWYQQALGQGPQFIFQYYREEENGRGNFPPRFSGLQFPNYSSELNVNALELDDSALYLCASSTRQDEKLFFGSGTQLSVL.

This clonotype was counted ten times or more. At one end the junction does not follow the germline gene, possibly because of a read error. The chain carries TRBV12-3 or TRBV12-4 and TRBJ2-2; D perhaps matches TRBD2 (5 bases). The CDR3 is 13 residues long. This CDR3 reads CASRLASTGELFF. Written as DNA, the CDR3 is TGTGCCAGCAGATTAGCGAGCACCGGGGAGCTGTTTTTT.